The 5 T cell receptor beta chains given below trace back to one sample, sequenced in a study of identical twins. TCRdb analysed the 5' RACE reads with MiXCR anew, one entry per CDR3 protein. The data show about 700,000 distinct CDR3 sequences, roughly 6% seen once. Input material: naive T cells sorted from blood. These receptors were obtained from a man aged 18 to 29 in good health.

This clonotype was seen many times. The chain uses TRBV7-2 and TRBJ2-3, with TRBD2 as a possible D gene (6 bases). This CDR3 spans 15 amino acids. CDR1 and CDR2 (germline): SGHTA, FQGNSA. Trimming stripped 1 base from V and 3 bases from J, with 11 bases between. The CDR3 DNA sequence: TGTGCCAGCAGCTTAGACGCTAGCGCAACAGATACGCAGTATTTT. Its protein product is CASSLDASATDTQYF. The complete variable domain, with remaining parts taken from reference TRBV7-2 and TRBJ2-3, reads GAGVSQSPSNKVTEKGKDVELRCDPISGHTALYWYRQSLGQGLEFLIYFQGNSAPDKSGLPSDRFSAERTGGSVSTLTIQRTQQEDSAVYLCASSLDASATDTQYFGPGTRLTVL.

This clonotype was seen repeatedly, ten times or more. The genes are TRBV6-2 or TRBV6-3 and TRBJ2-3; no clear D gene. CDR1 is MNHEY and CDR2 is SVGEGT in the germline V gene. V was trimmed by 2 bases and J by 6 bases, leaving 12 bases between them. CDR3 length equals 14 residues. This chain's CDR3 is CASSYTDRHDTQYF. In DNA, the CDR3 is TGTGCCAGCAGTTACACGGATCGGCACGATACGCAGTATTTT.

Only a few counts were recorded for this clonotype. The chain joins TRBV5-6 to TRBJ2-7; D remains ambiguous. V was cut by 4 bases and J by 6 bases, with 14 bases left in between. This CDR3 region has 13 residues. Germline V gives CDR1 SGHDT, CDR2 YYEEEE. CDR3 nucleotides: TGTGCCAGCAGCCAGTACAGAGGCGGCGAGCAGTACGTC. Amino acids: CASSQYRGGEQYV.

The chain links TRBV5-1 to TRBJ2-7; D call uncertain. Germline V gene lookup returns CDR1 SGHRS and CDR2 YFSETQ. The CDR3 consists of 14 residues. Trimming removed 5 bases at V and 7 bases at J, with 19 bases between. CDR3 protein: CASRVPVPLGEQYV. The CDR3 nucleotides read TGCGCCAGCAGAGTTCCAGTCCCTTTGGGGGAGCAGTACGTC.

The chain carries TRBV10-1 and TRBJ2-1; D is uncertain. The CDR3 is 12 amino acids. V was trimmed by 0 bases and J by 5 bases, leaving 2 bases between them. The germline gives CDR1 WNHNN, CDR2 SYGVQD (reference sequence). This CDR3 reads CASSESDNEQFF. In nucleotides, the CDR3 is TGCGCCAGCAGTGAGTCGGACAATGAGCAGTTCTTC.